These 26 T cell receptor beta chains came from one sample sequenced in a study of beta chain features in type 1 diabetes. No cognate antigen is known for these TCRs. Overall study findings and caveats: A moderate, significant TCRB CDR3 shortening appeared in type 1 diabetes across four CD4+ subsets.

Expressed TCRB transcripts were sequenced after all isolated RNA was converted to cDNA. TCRdb's copy holds only in-frame clones and misses some; the assay was immunoSEQ multiplex PCR. The sample has under 150,000 clones, roughly a sixth seen once. Sequencing was done on a sample of central memory CD4+ T cells from blood. These TCRs come from a man aged 18 to 30 with type 1 diabetes.

The chain recombines TRBV28 with TRBJ2-1, with 10 bases fitting TRBD2. The CDR3 runs 15 residues. The germline gives CDR1 MDHEN, CDR2 SYDVKM. The trim removed 2 bases at V and 3 bases at J, leaving 1 base unmatched. CDR3 sequence reads: CASSLTSGIYNEQFF. CDR3 sequence (DNA): TGTGCCAGCAGTTTAACTAGCGGGATCTACAATGAGCAGTTCTTC.

The table lists this clone with a few counts. The J gene is TRBJ2-5, the V gene TRBV12-5; D is perhaps TRBD1 (6 bases). The V gene lost 6 bases and the J gene lost 0 bases, with 14 bases spanning the gap. Germline V gene lookup returns CDR1 LGHNT and CDR2 FRNRAP. The CDR3 runs 15 residues. The CDR3 nucleotides read TGTGCTAGTGGCCTACAGGGAGCGAACCAAGAGACCCAGTACTTC. Protein sequence: CASGLQGANQETQYF. Full variable domain (rest looked up from reference TRBV12-5 and TRBJ2-5): DARVTQTPRHKVTEMGQEVTMRCQPILGHNTVFWYRQTMMQGLELLAYFRNRAPLDDSGMPKDRFSAEMPDATLATLKIQPSEPRDSAVYFCASGLQGANQETQYFGPGTRLLVL.

For this clone: At one end the junction does not follow the germline gene, possibly because of a read error. V gene TRBV11-2 combines with J gene TRBJ2-1; tentatively, D is TRBD1 or TRBD2 (6 bases each). The CDR3 spans 16 residues. Germline assignment: CDR1 SGHAT and CDR2 FQNNGV. CDR3 bases: TGCGCCAGCAGCTTAGTCGGGGGCGCCGTCTACAATGAGCAGTTCTTC. Translated: CASSLVGGAVYNEQFF.

The chain employs TRBV14 and TRBJ1-1; 7 bases are shared with TRBD1. In germline, CDR1 is SGHDN, CDR2 FVKESK. The CDR3 extends over 17 amino acids. The J segment lost 4 bases and the V segment lost 4 bases, leaving 15 bases of the junction unmatched. CDR3 sequence (DNA): TGTGCCAGCAGCCGACGGTTGGGGGGACAGCCAACCACTGAAGCTTTCTTT. Translation: CASSRRLGGQPTTEAFF. Complete variable domain (other parts from reference TRBV14 and TRBJ1-1): EAGVTQFPSHSVIEKGQTVTLRCDPISGHDNLYWYRRVMGKEIKFLLHFVKESKQDESGMPNNRFLAERTGGTYSTLKVQPAELEDSGVYFCASSRRLGGQPTTEAFFGQGTRLTVV.

The chain carries TRBV9 and TRBJ2-7; possibly TRBD2 for D (6 bases). This CDR3 contains 14 residues. Per the germline V gene, CDR1 is SGDLS and CDR2 is YYNGEE. Trimming removed 4 bases from V and 4 bases from J, with 15 bases in between. CDR3 coding DNA: TGTGCCAGCAGCCCCGGGACTCATAATTACGAGCAGTACTTC. Translated: CASSPGTHNYEQYF.

There are a few counts of this clone. The chain recombines TRBV4-3 with TRBJ1-3; D not certain. Germline-derived CDR1 and CDR2 are LGHNA and YSLEER. The CDR3 sequence is 17 residues long. The V and J ends lost 0 bases and 2 bases respectively, with 14 bases between them. The CDR3 protein is CASSQDRTIFAGNTIYF. CDR3 DNA: TGCGCCAGCAGCCAAGATCGCACCATCTTTGCTGGAAACACCATATATTTT.

In this sample, this clone turned up a few times. CDR3 sequence: CASSSQGATDTQYF. Here the CDR3 DNA reads TGTGCCAGCAGCTCACAGGGGGCCACAGATACGCAGTATTTT. J is TRBJ2-3 and V is TRBV5-4; TRBD1 agrees at 9 bases. The CDR3 is 14 amino acids. The junction had 1 base not matched to a gene; V was cut back by 3 bases and J by 2 bases. CDR1 is SGHNT, CDR2 YYREEE, per germline (reference sequence).

J is TRBJ2-7 and V is TRBV19; a weak D match, TRBD1 (6 bases). Germline V lookup: CDR1 LNHDA, CDR2 SQIVND (reference sequence). Trimming stripped 3 bases from V and 5 bases from J, with 14 bases between. This CDR3 region has 14 residues. CDR3 protein: CASSINRAGHEQYF. The CDR3, as DNA: TGTGCCAGTAGTATTAACAGGGCGGGCCACGAGCAGTACTTC.

This clone came up many times. Other DNA sequences from this sample encode an identical CDR3 as well. V gene TRBV5-4 combines with J gene TRBJ2-5; TRBD1 matches 8 bases. CDR1 is SGHNT, CDR2 YYREEE, per germline (reference sequence). The CDR3 has 14 residues. The ends lost 1 base at V and 3 bases at J; junction bases unmatched: 2. This CDR3 is CASSLQGAEETQYF. In nucleotides, the CDR3 is TGTGCCAGCAGCTTGCAGGGGGCGGAAGAGACCCAGTACTTC.

The chain employs TRBV6-5 and TRBJ2-1; 7 nucleotides match TRBD2. With V trimmed by 4 bases and J by 2 bases, 8 bases remained unmatched. The CDR3 has 16 amino acids. Germline V gene sequence: CDR1 MNHEY, CDR2 SVGAGI. Here the CDR3 reads CASSSHAGRAYNEQFF. The CDR3 nucleotides read TGTGCCAGCAGTTCCCATGCGGGGAGGGCCTACAATGAGCAGTTCTTC.

Points on this clone: Since a far larger clone is one base different, this is likely a read error. V and J are TRBV29-1 and TRBJ1-2; the D is unclear. The germline gives CDR1 SQVTM, CDR2 ANQGSEA. Trimming stripped 5 bases from V and 0 bases from J, with 13 bases between. This CDR3 has 14 residues. In DNA, the CDR3 is TGCAGCGTTCCGAGGCATTTAGCTAACTATGGCTACACCTTC. It is translated as CSVPRHLANYGYTF.

This clone was recorded a few times. The genes are TRBV27 and TRBJ2-5; D unresolved. The CDR3 extends over 11 amino acids. Germline assignment: CDR1 MNHEY and CDR2 SMNVEV (reference sequence). Between the trimmed V and J ends, which lost 5 bases and 0 bases, there was a span of 1 base. The CDR3 spells CASSHQETQYF. In nucleotides, the CDR3 is TGTGCCAGCAGTCACCAAGAGACCCAGTACTTC.

This clone occurred a few times. The genes are TRBV6-6 and TRBJ2-5; D uncertain. Germline lookup yields CDR1 MNHNY and CDR2 SVGAGI (reference sequence). The V end was cut by 2 bases, the J end by 5 bases, with 6 bases between. The CDR3 spans 12 residues. The CDR3 loop is CASSYPQETQYF. In DNA form, the CDR3 reads TGTGCCAGCAGTTACCCTCAGGAGACCCAGTACTTC.

This clone was picked up a small number of times. The rearrangement joins TRBV7-9 to TRBJ2-3, with 9 bases aligning to TRBD2. Germline V gene sequence: CDR1 SEHNR, CDR2 FQNEAQ (reference sequence). Unmatched junction bases numbered 4, after V lost 3 bases and J lost 0 bases. The CDR3 extends over 16 amino acids. The CDR3: CASSLGLASSTDTQYF. The CDR3 nucleotides are TGTGCCAGCAGCTTGGGACTAGCCAGTAGCACAGATACGCAGTATTTT.

This rearrangement joins TRBV23-1 to TRBJ2-5; D is uncertain. TRBV23-1 is flagged as an ORF with uncertain function. Trimming removed 8 bases from V and 4 bases from J, with 17 bases in between. The CDR3 loop spans 14 amino acids. The CDR3 is CASDPPAAPETQYF. CDR3 in DNA: TGCGCCAGCGACCCACCTGCTGCGCCAGAGACCCAGTACTTC.

This clone was seen a few times. The CDR3 bases are TGTGCCAGCAGCCAGCTCACGGGTAGCTCCTACAATGAGCAGTTCTTC. This codes for CASSQLTGSSYNEQFF. This chain uses TRBV11-2 with TRBJ2-1; D is unclear. The V end lost 5 bases, the J end lost 0 bases, and 14 bases lay between the germline ends. The CDR3 runs to 16 residues. CDR1 and CDR2 from the germline V gene are SGHAT and FQNNGV.

This clone was picked up a small number of times. A read error may account for a junction end that differs from germline. V gene TRBV7-2 combines with J gene TRBJ1-3; D is undetermined. This CDR3 has 14 amino acids. Germline V gene data show CDR1 as SGHTA and CDR2 as FQGNSA. As DNA, the CDR3 is TGTGCCACCAGCTTATATGGATCTGGAAACACCATATATTTT. Its protein is CATSLYGSGNTIYF.

The chain has TRBV28 and TRBJ2-5; 7 bases fit TRBD2. The junction had 5 bases not matched to a gene; V was cut back by 4 bases and J by 3 bases. In germline, CDR1 is MDHEN, CDR2 SYDVKM. The CDR3 length is 14 residues. The CDR3 DNA is TGTGCCAGCAGTTCCGGGGGAGGGGAAGAGACCCAGTACTTC. Its translation: CASSSGGGEETQYF.

This clone was found a few times. CDR3 coding DNA: TGTGCCTGGACTCGCGACGGCACCGGGGAGCTGTTTTTT. Translating it yields CAWTRDGTGELFF. This chain uses TRBV30 with TRBJ2-2; D gene uncertain. Trimming removed 4 bases from V and 4 bases from J, with 10 bases in between. Looked up from germline, CDR1 is GTSNPN and CDR2 is SVGIG (reference sequence). The CDR3 loop spans 13 amino acids.

CDR3 sequence (DNA): TGTGCCGGCCAAACAGGGGACGTGAAGACCCAGTACTTC. It yields the protein CAGQTGDVKTQYF. This rearrangement joins TRBV27 to TRBJ2-5, with 7 positions matching TRBD1. The CDR3 sequence is 13 residues long. The germline CDR1 and CDR2 sequences are MNHEY and SMNVEV (reference sequence). J was trimmed by 6 bases and V by 11 bases; bases with no gene match: 12.

On this clone: This sample also contains other DNA sequences that code for the same CDR3. The CDR3: CASSQERGAQETQYF. Written as DNA, the CDR3 is TGTGCCAGCAGCCAAGAACGGGGGGCACAAGAGACCCAGTACTTC. This sequence joins TRBV4-2 and TRBJ2-5; a weak D match, TRBD2 (7 bases). V shed 0 bases and J shed 2 bases, with 10 bases lying between them. The CDR3 spans 15 residues. Germline V gene data show CDR1 as LGHNA and CDR2 as YNFKEQ.

A few counts support this clone. A single base separates this from a much larger clone, so it may be a read error. This chain joins TRBV30 and TRBJ2-6, with D possibly TRBD1 on 5 matching bases. This CDR3 region has 16 residues. The germline CDR1 and CDR2 sequences are GTSNPN and SVGIG (reference sequence). The CDR3, as DNA: TGTGCCTGGAGCAGAGCCACAGGCCCTGGGGCCAACGGCCTGACTTTC. Translating gives CAWSRATGPGANGLTF.

Only a few counts were recorded for this clone. The chain combines TRBV9 with TRBJ2-5, with a possible D match to TRBD2 (6 bases). The CDR3 contains 17 residues. The V end was cut by 0 bases, the J end by 4 bases, with 19 bases between. Germline-derived CDR1 and CDR2 are SGDLS and YYNGEE. The CDR3 DNA reads as TGTGCCAGCAGCGTAGGAGGAAGCGGGCTGGGGTCAGAGACCCAGTACTTC. Translated, it gives CASSVGGSGLGSETQYF.

The V gene is TRBV29-1, the J gene TRBJ2-5, with 10 bases matching TRBD1. The end of the DNA aligns better with TRBJ2-7, so the J call may be wrong. Germline values: CDR1 SQVTM, CDR2 ANQGSEA. The CDR3 is 14 residues long. CDR3 DNA: TGCAGCGTACTGGGACAGGGGCACTCCTACGAGCAGTACTTC. This codes for CSVLGQGHSYEQYF.

This clone was observed a handful of times. The chain combines TRBV2 with TRBJ2-6, with D perhaps matching TRBD1 (6 bases). The CDR3 has 21 residues. CDR1 and CDR2 (germline): SNHLY, FYNNEI. Trimming took 7 bases from V and 0 from J, leaving 28 bases between them. CDR3 nucleotide sequence: TGTGCCAGCAAGCAGCCCGCAGACTTCGGACAGCCTAGCTCTGGGGCCAACGTCCTGACTTTC. This encodes CASKQPADFGQPSSGANVLTF.

This clone has more than one count but fewer than ten. V gene TRBV7-2 combines with J gene TRBJ1-1; the D gene is possibly TRBD1 (5 bases). V was pared by 1 base and J by 1 base, with 7 bases between. Germline CDR1 SGHTA, CDR2 FQGNSA. There are 14 residues in the CDR3. CDR3 amino acids: CASSLDGANTEAFF. CDR3 nucleotide sequence: TGTGCCAGCAGCTTAGATGGGGCGAACACTGAAGCTTTCTTT.